The 31 T cell receptor beta chains presented below share a single source sample, sequenced in a study of early T cells in non-severe SARS-CoV-2 infection. TCRdb analysed the 5' RACE reads with MiXCR anew, one entry per CDR3 protein. Seen here are some 62,000 distinct CDR3 sequences, 7% to 9.5% observed once, and the top ten hold 13%. The sample in question was whole blood, obtained at baseline. These receptor sequences come from an adult who was a healthcare worker with PCR-confirmed SARS-CoV-2 infection or an uninfected control (not recorded which).

This clonotype was seen more than once but under ten times. The V gene is TRBV20-1, the J gene TRBJ1-3, with D unresolved. The germline V gene encodes CDR1 DFQATT and CDR2 SNEGSKA (reference sequence). The V and J ends lost 7 bases and 0 bases respectively, with 4 bases between them. The length of the CDR3 is 11 residues. CDR3 residues: CSGSSGNTIYF. The DNA of the CDR3 is TGCAGTGGAAGCTCTGGAAACACCATATATTTT.

This clonotype was seen many times. The chain joins TRBV5-4 to TRBJ1-2, with 9 nucleotides matching TRBD1. The V segment lost 4 bases and the J segment 7 bases; nucleotides outside the gene matches: 8. The CDR3 runs 14 residues. Germline CDR1 is SGHNT and CDR2 is YYREEE (reference sequence). CDR3 region: CASSLLTGGGGYTF. For the CDR3, the DNA is TGTGCCAGCAGCCTTCTTACAGGGGGCGGTGGCTACACCTTC.

This clonotype showed up many times. The CDR3 region has the DNA TGTGCCAGCAGCTTAGTTTTAGGCGGCTACGAGCAGTACTTC. Protein sequence: CASSLVLGGYEQYF. This rearrangement joins TRBV7-2 to TRBJ2-7; no clear D. Trimming took 1 base from V and 3 from J, leaving 10 bases between them. The CDR3 runs to 14 residues. Germline V gene lookup returns CDR1 SGHTA and CDR2 FQGNSA.

This clonotype appeared a few times. V gene TRBV20-1 combines with J gene TRBJ2-5; D remains unclear. The CDR3 covers 13 residues. V was shortened by 5 bases and J by 3 bases, with 13 bases between the two germline ends. Per germline, CDR1 DFQATT and CDR2 SNEGSKA (reference sequence). CDR3 sequence (DNA): TGCAGTGCTGCCCCTCCCAGCGAAGAGACCCAGTACTTC. This translates into CSAAPPSEETQYF.

This clonotype has more than one count but fewer than ten. The chain is built from TRBV12-3 or TRBV12-4 and TRBJ1-1; a possible D gene is TRBD1 (5 bases). V gave up 6 bases and J gave up 5 bases, with 16 bases separating them. The CDR3 is made up of 14 amino acids. The CDR3 bases are TGTGCCAGCAGGCATACACAGGCGGTTACTGAAGCTTTCTTT. Its translation: CASRHTQAVTEAFF.

This clonotype has more than one count but fewer than ten. V usage is TRBV18 and J usage is TRBJ2-1; 14 nucleotides align to TRBD2. The V gene end was trimmed by 3 bases and the J gene end by 7 bases; junction bases not matched to a gene: 5. CDR1 is KGHSH and CDR2 is LQKENI in the germline V gene. This CDR3 contains 16 residues. CDR3 loop: CASSPPGLAGVNEQFF. The CDR3, as DNA: TGTGCCAGCTCACCTCCGGGACTAGCGGGAGTTAATGAGCAGTTCTTC.

This clonotype occurred many times. This chain connects TRBV3-1 to TRBJ1-1, with D perhaps TRBD1 (5 bases). The CDR3 loop spans 15 amino acids. Germline V gene lookup returns CDR1 LGHDT and CDR2 YNNKEL (reference sequence). Deletions cut 0 bases from V and 10 bases from J, with 18 bases between. This CDR3 reads CASSQDRNSGRGAFF. The CDR3 DNA follows: TGTGCCAGCAGCCAAGATAGGAACTCGGGACGGGGAGCTTTCTTT.

Concerning this clonotype itself: Mismatch with germline at one junction end may stem from a read error. The chain has TRBV11-2 and TRBJ1-3; the match to TRBD1 covers 7 bases. The CDR3 covers 12 residues. Germline loops: CDR1 SGHAT, CDR2 FQNNGV. CDR3 amino acids: CASSLDRDTIYF. The CDR3 DNA reads as TGTGCCAGCAGCCTAGACAGGGACACCATATATTTT.

The chain is built from TRBV3-1 and TRBJ2-5, with D perhaps matching TRBD2 (6 bases). V was trimmed by 1 base and J by 0 bases, leaving 9 bases between them. Looked up from germline, CDR1 is LGHDT and CDR2 is YNNKEL (reference sequence). This CDR3 is built from 15 residues. The CDR3 DNA is TGTGCCAGCAGCCAAGTATGGGACTACCAAGAGACCCAGTACTTC. This sequence encodes CASSQVWDYQETQYF.

J is TRBJ2-5 and V is TRBV20-1, with 9 bases fitting TRBD2. The CDR3 spans 15 residues. Losses at the gene ends were 3 bases for V and 4 bases for J; bases not matched to a gene: 9. From germline, CDR1 is DFQATT and CDR2 SNEGSKA (reference sequence). As DNA, the CDR3 is TGCAGTGCTAGGGGGTCGGCGGGAGGGAGAGAGACCCAGTACTTC. Translation: CSARGSAGGRETQYF.

This chain joins TRBV12-3 or TRBV12-4 and TRBJ2-3; 9 bases map to TRBD2. CDR3 length: 16 amino acids. V gave up 5 bases and J gave up 2 bases; unmatched junction bases: 8. CDR3 amino acids: CASSPRVAGATDTQYF. The CDR3, as DNA: TGTGCCAGCAGTCCCCGGGTAGCGGGGGCCACAGATACGCAGTATTTT.

This clonotype was observed many times. This sequence joins TRBV7-2 and TRBJ2-7; D is perhaps TRBD1 (6 bases). This CDR3 contains 15 residues. V lost 5 bases and J 2 bases, leaving 16 bases between the germline ends. The germline gives CDR1 SGHTA, CDR2 FQGNSA. The CDR3 region is CASSVLTGTTYEQYF. The CDR3 nucleotides are TGTGCCAGCAGCGTTCTAACAGGGACGACCTACGAGCAGTACTTC.

This clonotype was counted at least ten times. The gene calls are TRBV11-2 and TRBJ2-7; 7 bases match TRBD1. J gave up 3 bases and V 3 bases, and 5 bases lay outside the gene matches. This CDR3 contains 14 residues. Germline V CDR1 and CDR2: SGHAT, FQNNGV. CDR3 residues: CASSFSGTDYEQYF. The CDR3 DNA is TGTGCCAGCAGCTTTTCCGGGACAGACTACGAGCAGTACTTC.

This clonotype has at least ten counts. V is TRBV7-8 and J is TRBJ1-2; D not resolved. CDR3 length: 14 amino acids. Trimming removed 1 base from V and 4 bases from J, with 10 bases in between. Germline CDR1 and CDR2: SGHVS and FQNEAQ. The CDR3 protein is CASSLGQDLYGYTF. The DNA for the CDR3 is TGTGCCAGCAGCTTAGGGCAGGACCTCTATGGCTACACCTTC.

The J gene is TRBJ2-3, the V gene TRBV7-3; D remains ambiguous. This CDR3 spans 13 amino acids. CDR1 SGHTA and CDR2 FQGTGA come from the germline V gene. With 5 bases removed from V and 7 bases from J, the gap between germline ends came to 13 bases. The DNA of the CDR3 is TGTGCCAGCAGCCCTCCGGCCGGTCATACGCAGTATTTT. Protein sequence: CASSPPAGHTQYF.

V and J are TRBV10-3 and TRBJ1-2; D is undetermined. Trimming left V 5 bases short and J 4 bases short, with 11 bases between. Germline V gives CDR1 ENHRY, CDR2 SYGVKD. The CDR3 covers 13 residues. The CDR3 nucleotides read TGTGCCATCAGTCCCGACACCCTCTATGGCTACACCTTC. Protein sequence: CAISPDTLYGYTF.

There are many counts of this clonotype. This chain joins TRBV19 and TRBJ2-7; tentatively, D is TRBD2 (5 bases). The germline CDR1 and CDR2 sequences are LNHDA and SQIVND (reference sequence). This CDR3 comprises 14 residues. V gave up 7 bases and J gave up 3 bases, with 16 bases separating them. DNA for the CDR3: TGTGCCAGTAATCGGGGTCAAAATATCTACGAGCAGTACTTC. Its translation: CASNRGQNIYEQYF.

This clonotype was detected only a few times. The chain couples TRBV20-1 to TRBJ2-3; D possibly matches TRBD1 or TRBD2 (5 bases each). CDR3 length equals 15 residues. CDR1 and CDR2 from the germline V gene are DFQATT and SNEGSKA (reference sequence). Trimming removed 1 base at V and 2 bases at J, with 13 bases between. CDR3 DNA: TGCAGTGCTAGAGTCTTGTTTGGGACCACAGATACGCAGTATTTT. Protein product: CSARVLFGTTDTQYF.

The gene calls are TRBV10-3 and TRBJ1-2; D is unresolved. The CDR3 runs to 13 residues. Trimming stripped 8 bases from V and 3 bases from J, with 13 bases between. Germline V CDR1 and CDR2: ENHRY, SYGVKD. In DNA form, the CDR3 reads TGTGCCATCGCTGACACAAAACACTATGGCTACACCTTC. Translation gives CAIADTKHYGYTF.

Many counts were recorded for this clonotype. The chain links TRBV20-1 to TRBJ2-1, with 8 positions matching TRBD2. Germline assignment: CDR1 DFQATT and CDR2 SNEGSKA (reference sequence). CDR3 length equals 12 residues. Germline trimming cut 7 bases from V and 6 bases from J; bases unmatched to any gene: 5. CDR3 region: CSVAGGRNEQFF. The CDR3 nucleotides are TGCAGTGTTGCGGGAGGACGCAATGAGCAGTTCTTC.

This clonotype was observed at least ten times. The rearrangement uses TRBV7-9 and TRBJ2-7; D may be TRBD1 (6 bases). The germline V and J ends were trimmed by 1 base and 5 bases, with 15 bases remaining between them. The CDR3 loop spans 15 amino acids. Germline CDR1 SEHNR, CDR2 FQNEAQ (reference sequence). The CDR3 DNA sequence: TGTGCCAGCAGCTTAGGGCAGGGGATTGTAAACGAGCAGTACTTC. This sequence encodes CASSLGQGIVNEQYF.

The gene calls are TRBV10-3 and TRBJ1-2; 7 bases map to TRBD1. CDR1 is ENHRY and CDR2 is SYGVKD in the germline V gene. The trim removed 3 bases at V and 7 bases at J, leaving 5 bases unmatched. The CDR3 has 13 amino acids. In nucleotides, the CDR3 is TGTGCCATCAGTGACCAAACAGGGGCTGGCTACACCTTC. It yields the protein CAISDQTGAGYTF.

The V call is TRBV19, the J call TRBJ2-4, with D possibly matching TRBD1 (5 bases). The CDR3 consists of 17 residues. V was clipped by 1 base and J by 0 bases, with 13 bases between them. Germline V gene lookup returns CDR1 LNHDA and CDR2 SQIVND (reference sequence). The CDR3 sequence is CASSIGGSQIAKNIQYF. CDR3 nucleotides: TGTGCCAGTAGTATAGGGGGCAGCCAAATAGCCAAAAACATTCAGTACTTC.

J is TRBJ1-5 and V is TRBV7-8, with D possibly matching TRBD1 (6 bases). Germline V gene lookup returns CDR1 SGHVS and CDR2 FQNEAQ. Trimming took off 5 bases at V and 4 bases at J, with 12 bases between the two ends. The CDR3 loop spans 14 amino acids. CDR3 nucleotides: TGTGCCAGCAGCCCCGGACAGAATAATCAGCCCCAGCATTTT. Its protein product is CASSPGQNNQPQHF.

In its sample, this clonotype was seen a few times. V and J are TRBV12-3 or TRBV12-4 and TRBJ1-2; 10 bases align to TRBD1. The CDR3 loop spans 17 amino acids. With V trimmed by 4 bases and J by 2 bases, 10 bases remained unmatched. The CDR3 loop reads CASSSTGRQGANYGYTF. The DNA for the CDR3 is TGTGCCAGCAGTTCCACGGGGCGACAGGGGGCCAACTATGGCTACACCTTC.

This clonotype has a count of ten or more. The chain uses TRBV20-1 and TRBJ1-1, with D perhaps TRBD1 (5 bases). This CDR3 is built from 13 residues. The V gene lost 6 bases and the J gene lost 1 base, with 12 bases spanning the gap. The germline gives CDR1 DFQATT, CDR2 SNEGSKA (reference sequence). The CDR3 DNA reads as TGCAGTGCATCGCTGACAGCGAACACTGAAGCTTTCTTT. It is translated as CSASLTANTEAFF.

This clonotype was counted at least ten times. The chain combines TRBV7-3 with TRBJ2-3; unclear D gene. The V end was cut by 4 bases, the J end by 2 bases, with 4 bases between. CDR1 and CDR2 from the germline V gene are SGHTA and FQGTGA. This CDR3 spans 12 amino acids. CDR3 region: CASSSNTDTQYF. The CDR3, as DNA: TGTGCCAGCAGCTCCAACACAGATACGCAGTATTTT. Full variable domain (remainder filled in from reference TRBV7-3 and TRBJ2-3): GAGVSQTPSNKVTEKGKYVELRCDPISGHTALYWYRQSLGQGPEFLIYFQGTGAADDSGLPNDRFFAVRPEGSVSTLKIQRTERGDSAVYLCASSSNTDTQYFGPGTRLTVL.

This clonotype has only a few counts. This chain joins TRBV24-1 and TRBJ2-5, with D tentatively TRBD1 or TRBD2 (5 bases each). CDR3 length: 14 amino acids. Deletions cut 7 bases from V and 4 bases from J, with 15 bases between. Germline CDR1 KGHDR, CDR2 SFDVKD. The CDR3 spells CATSQGPRRETQYF. The CDR3 coding sequence is TGTGCCACCAGCCAGGGACCAAGGCGAGAGACCCAGTACTTC.

This clonotype was detected many times. The chain combines TRBV3-1 with TRBJ2-3, with 11 bases identical to TRBD2. The V and J ends lost 0 bases and 6 bases, in that order; junction bases with no gene match: 2. The germline gives CDR1 LGHDT, CDR2 YNNKEL (reference sequence). The CDR3 runs to 15 residues. CDR3: CASSQDIAGGDTQYF. The CDR3, as DNA: TGTGCCAGCAGCCAAGATATAGCGGGAGGGGATACGCAGTATTTT.

This sequence joins TRBV20-1 and TRBJ1-1; 8 bases match TRBD1. CDR3 length equals 13 residues. CDR1 and CDR2 from the germline V gene are DFQATT and SNEGSKA (reference sequence). With 1 base clipped from V and 6 bases from J, the junction kept 4 bases outside the gene matches. CDR3 protein: CSARATGDSEAFF. CDR3 coding DNA: TGCAGTGCTAGAGCGACAGGGGATTCTGAAGCTTTCTTT.

This clonotype was found many times. This chain links TRBV25-1 with TRBJ2-2; 8 bases line up with TRBD2. After removal of 1 base from V and 6 bases from J, the junction contained 7 bases not matched to a gene. The CDR3 extends over 16 amino acids. Germline lookup yields CDR1 MGHDK and CDR2 SYGVNS. The CDR3 DNA follows: TGTGCCAGCAGTGAATTCGGAGCGGGAGTGTCCGGGGAGCTGTTTTTT. Its protein product is CASSEFGAGVSGELFF.